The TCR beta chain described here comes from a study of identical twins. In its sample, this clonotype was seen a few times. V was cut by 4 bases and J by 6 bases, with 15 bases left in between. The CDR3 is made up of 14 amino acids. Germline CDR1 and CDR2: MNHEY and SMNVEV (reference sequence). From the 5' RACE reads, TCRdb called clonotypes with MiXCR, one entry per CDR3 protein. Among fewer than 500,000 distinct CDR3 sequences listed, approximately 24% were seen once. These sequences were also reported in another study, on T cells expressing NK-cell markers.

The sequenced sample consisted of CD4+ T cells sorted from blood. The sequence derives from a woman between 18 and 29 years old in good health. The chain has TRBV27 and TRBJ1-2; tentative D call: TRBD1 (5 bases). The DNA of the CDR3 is TGTGCCAGCAGTTCTCGCCCAGGGAGGGATGGCTACACCTTC. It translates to CASSSRPGRDGYTF.